The clone carrying this T cell receptor beta chain was detected ten times or more. Antigen specificity is unknown. The data derive from a study of T cell repertoires in cytomegalovirus infection. Study summary: In the study, CMV epitopes included recently identified HLA-C-restricted and well-studied HLA-B-restricted ones. CMV infection plus the matching HLA type was flagged by public TCR beta signatures. Overall study results and limits: Frequencies of public TCR beta families were cumulated, and this identified carriers of CMV plus the relevant HLA. CMV-specific TCR beta clonotypes restricted by HLA-C dominated the ex vivo response.

TCRdb ran MiXCR on the reads and lists one entry per CDR3 protein. The sample has about 920,000 distinct CDR3 sequences; roughly 31% are singletons. The germline gives CDR1 SGHTA, CDR2 FQGTGA. After removal of 5 bases from V and 9 bases from J, the junction contained 5 bases not matched to a gene. The CDR3 has 14 amino acids. The V call is TRBV7-3, the J call TRBJ2-4; 12 nucleotides align to TRBD2. Sequenced here: cultured CD8+ T cells from PBMCs, sampled from culture after CMV antigen stimulation. The TCR originated in a human donor in good health (CMV status not recorded). Some clones in this sample may be carry-over from other donors' samples. CDR3: CASSNTSGGFIQYF. The DNA of the CDR3 is TGTGCCAGCAGCAACACTAGCGGGGGGTTCATTCAGTACTTC.